These 15 T cell receptor beta chains came from one sample sequenced in a study of cytomegalovirus exposure and HLA in healthy donors. In the PCR, 60 Vbeta and 13 Jbeta primers were used. TCRdb's copy holds only in-frame clones and misses some; the assay was immunoSEQ multiplex PCR. This table has some 150,000 clones, about 76% appearing once. The sequenced sample consisted of PBMCs. These receptors all come from a man aged 30-40 years in good health and CMV-seropositive.

V and J are TRBV5-4 and TRBJ2-1, with 11 bases lining up with TRBD1. Trimming cost V 4 bases and J 5 bases; bases outside gene matches: 5. This CDR3 comprises 15 residues. Per the germline V gene, CDR1 is SGHNT and CDR2 is YYREEE (reference sequence). The DNA of the CDR3 is TGTGCCAGCAGCCTGGACAGGGGGCCCCACAATGAGCAGTTCTTC. Amino acid sequence: CASSLDRGPHNEQFF.

The chain uses TRBV27 and TRBJ2-7; D gene unclear. This CDR3 is 15 amino acids long. Trimming stripped 2 bases from V and 2 bases from J, with 13 bases between. Germline V CDR1 and CDR2: MNHEY, SMNVEV (reference sequence). CDR3 region: CASSLRLSATYEQYF. The DNA for the CDR3 is TGTGCCAGCAGTTTACGACTGAGCGCAACCTACGAGCAGTACTTC.

V is TRBV7-9 and J is TRBJ1-2, with a weak D call TRBD1 (6 bases). The germline V and J ends were trimmed by 7 bases and 5 bases, with 11 bases remaining between them. Germline-derived CDR1 and CDR2 are SEHNR and FQNEAQ (reference sequence). This CDR3 is 12 amino acids long. The CDR3, as DNA: TGTGCCAGCAACGACAGGTTTTATGGCTACACCTTC. Encoded protein: CASNDRFYGYTF.

The genes are TRBV27 and TRBJ2-1, with a tentative D call TRBD2 (6 bases). Trimming took 6 bases from V and 0 from J, leaving 18 bases between them. This CDR3 has 17 amino acids. The germline V gene encodes CDR1 MNHEY and CDR2 SMNVEV (reference sequence). The CDR3 DNA is TGTGCCAGCAGCCGAGGGACTCTCCCTAGCTCCTACAATGAGCAGTTCTTC. This translates into CASSRGTLPSSYNEQFF.

This chain links TRBV10-3 with TRBJ2-5; 7 bases match TRBD1. This CDR3 contains 13 residues. V lost 5 bases, J lost 5 bases, and 5 bases stayed unmatched. Looked up from germline, CDR1 is ENHRY and CDR2 is SYGVKD. CDR3 sequence: CAISTGVGETQYF. The CDR3 DNA reads TGTGCCATCAGTACAGGGGTAGGGGAGACCCAGTACTTC.

The V gene is TRBV10-3, the J gene TRBJ2-1; 8 positions match TRBD2. The germline gives CDR1 ENHRY, CDR2 SYGVKD. V was clipped by 11 bases and J by 2 bases; unmatched bases: 5. The CDR3 is 13 amino acids. Written as DNA, the CDR3 is TGTGCCGCCCGGGAGGGGACCTACAATGAGCAGTTCTTC. This sequence encodes CAAREGTYNEQFF.

The chain carries TRBV6-1 and TRBJ2-3, with 9 positions matching TRBD1. CDR3 length equals 15 residues. CDR1 and CDR2 from the germline V gene are MNHNS and SASEGT. With 4 bases clipped from V and 6 bases from J, the junction kept 8 bases outside the gene matches. The chain's CDR3 is CASSVRDRVGDTQYF. The CDR3 coding sequence is TGTGCCAGCAGTGTCCGGGACAGGGTGGGGGATACGCAGTATTTT.

The CDR3 here is CASSPGLESSYEQYF. CDR3 DNA sequence: TGTGCCAGTAGTCCGGGACTTGAGAGCTCCTACGAGCAGTACTTC. This rearrangement joins TRBV19 to TRBJ2-7; D is possibly TRBD2 (6 bases). Germline V gene data show CDR1 as LNHDA and CDR2 as SQIVND (reference sequence). Trimming left V 5 bases short and J 0 bases short, with 14 bases between. This CDR3 comprises 15 residues. Full variable domain (rest looked up from reference TRBV19 and TRBJ2-7): DGGITQSPKYLFRKEGQNVTLSCEQNLNHDAMYWYRQDPGQGLRLIYYSQIVNDFQKGDIAEGYSVSREKKESFPLTVTSAQKNPTAFYLCASSPGLESSYEQYFGPGTRLTVT.

The chain recombines TRBV7-8 with TRBJ2-7, with D perhaps matching TRBD2 (5 bases). Deletions cut 8 bases from V and 0 bases from J, with 8 bases between. Looked up from germline, CDR1 is SGHVS and CDR2 is FQNEAQ. There are 12 residues in the CDR3. CDR3 in amino acids: CASGSSSYEQYF. For the CDR3, the DNA is TGTGCCAGCGGGAGTAGCTCCTACGAGCAGTACTTC.

The chain employs TRBV5-1 and TRBJ2-3; D remains unclear. This CDR3 is built from 15 residues. V lost 3 bases, J lost 4 bases, and 15 bases lay in between. The germline V gene has CDR1 SGHRS and CDR2 YFSETQ. The CDR3 here is CASSYITVEADTQYF. CDR3 DNA: TGCGCCAGCAGCTATATAACGGTCGAGGCAGATACGCAGTATTTT.

The gene calls are TRBV10-3 and TRBJ1-3, with unresolved D. Germline V gene sequence: CDR1 ENHRY, CDR2 SYGVKD. This CDR3 has 14 residues. V lost 3 bases and J lost 0, with 6 bases in between. The CDR3 bases are TGTGCCATCAGTGATGAACTCTCTGGAAACACCATATATTTT. This sequence encodes CAISDELSGNTIYF.

Turning to this clone: This same CDR3 is encoded by further DNA sequences in the sample. This sequence joins TRBV5-6 and TRBJ2-7, with 8 bases fitting TRBD1. Germline CDR1 SGHDT, CDR2 YYEEEE. This CDR3 is 18 amino acids long. The J segment lost 3 bases and the V segment lost 0 bases, leaving 14 bases of the junction unmatched. CDR3 loop: CASSLVSLRTGNIYEQYF. The CDR3 nucleotides are TGTGCCAGCAGCTTGGTGTCGCTTAGGACAGGGAACATCTACGAGCAGTACTTC. The full variable domain, with the rest looked up from reference TRBV5-6 and TRBJ2-7, is DAGVTQSPTHLIKTRGQQVTLRCSPKSGHDTVSWYQQALGQGPQFIFQYYEEEERQRGNFPDRFSGHQFPNYSSELNVNALLLGDSALYLCASSLVSLRTGNIYEQYFGPGTRLTVT.

This chain joins TRBV27 and TRBJ2-5, with 14 bases matching TRBD2. Germline V gene data show CDR1 as MNHEY and CDR2 as SMNVEV (reference sequence). Unmatched junction bases numbered 8, after V lost 0 bases and J lost 5 bases. This CDR3 is 18 amino acids long. Here the CDR3 reads CASSLSTKTSGRAETQYF. The CDR3 bases are TGTGCCAGCAGTTTATCCACCAAGACTAGCGGGAGGGCTGAGACCCAGTACTTC.

The chain recombines TRBV5-4 with TRBJ2-2; 8 bases match TRBD2. The V and J ends lost 3 bases and 2 bases, in that order; junction bases with no gene match: 6. The CDR3 consists of 16 residues. Germline V gene data show CDR1 as SGHNT and CDR2 as YYREEE (reference sequence). In DNA, the CDR3 is TGTGCCAGCAGCTCTACAAGCGGGGGTAACACCGGGGAGCTGTTTTTT. Amino acid sequence: CASSSTSGGNTGELFF. Together with reference TRBV5-4 and TRBJ2-2, the CDR3 gives the full variable domain: ETGVTQSPTHLIKTRGQQVTLRCSSQSGHNTVSWYQQALGQGPQFIFQYYREEENGRGNFPPRFSGLQFPNYSSELNVNALELDDSALYLCASSSTSGGNTGELFFGEGSRLTVL.

The rearrangement joins TRBV4-2 to TRBJ1-6, with 7 bases fitting TRBD1. J lost 9 bases, V lost 0 bases, and 5 bases had no gene match. The CDR3 runs 15 residues. Germline lookup yields CDR1 LGHNA and CDR2 YNFKEQ. CDR3 DNA sequence: TGTGCCAGCAGCCAAGATAGACAGGGTGGTTCACCCCTCCACTTT. As protein: CASSQDRQGGSPLHF.